The rows below give T cell receptor beta chains drawn from one sample of a study of post-analysis software for immune sequencing data. TCRdb fed the PCR reads into MiXCR, producing one record per CDR3 protein. The sample yields 350,000 to 500,000 distinct CDR3 sequences, approximately 38% seen once. Sequenced material: blood. These TCRs come from a girl aged 2 to 9 with multiple sclerosis. Both conserved end residues are part of each CDR3. Fields, in order: clone size, J gene, V gene, D gene, CDR3 protein, CDR3 DNA. The D gene is left open where the match is weak. Only part of the rows carry a size: once, few, many, or a class if the clone is expanded.

clone_size: -
j_call: TRBJ1-6
v_call: TRBV10-3
d_call: -
cdr3_aa: CAIGSGRDGANTPLHF
cdr3_nt: TGTGCCATCGGGTCCGGACGCGATGGGGCGAATACACCCCTCCACTTT

clone_size: -
j_call: TRBJ2-7
v_call: TRBV3-1
d_call: TRBD1
cdr3_aa: CASSQVSAGTGYEQYF
cdr3_nt: TGTGCCAGCAGCCAAGTTTCGGCAGGGACAGGCTACGAGCAGTACTTC

clone_size: -
j_call: TRBJ2-7
v_call: TRBV6-5
d_call: -
cdr3_aa: CASSYTRDSRHEQYF
cdr3_nt: TGTGCCAGCAGTTACACGCGGGACAGTCGCCACGAGCAGTACTTC

clone_size: -
j_call: TRBJ2-1
v_call: TRBV2
d_call: TRBD2
cdr3_aa: CASIPNLSASGSAEQFF
cdr3_nt: TGTGCCAGCATCCCCAACTTATCTGCTAGCGGGAGTGCTGAGCAGTTCTTC

clone_size: -
j_call: TRBJ2-7
v_call: TRBV20-1
d_call: -
cdr3_aa: CSASPKGCEQYF
cdr3_nt: TGCAGTGCCTCACCGAAAGGCTGCGAGCAGTACTTC

clone_size: -
j_call: TRBJ2-1
v_call: TRBV10-3
d_call: -
cdr3_aa: CAISESMRTDSYNEQFF
cdr3_nt: TGTGCCATCAGTGAGTCGATGAGGACAGACTCCTACAATGAGCAGTTCTTC

clone_size: -
j_call: TRBJ2-3
v_call: TRBV6-5
d_call: -
cdr3_aa: CASKRGDTQYF
cdr3_nt: TGTGCCAGCAAACGGGGAGATACGCAGTATTTT

clone_size: -
j_call: TRBJ2-3
v_call: TRBV29-1
d_call: -
cdr3_aa: CSARLLTLNTQYF
cdr3_nt: TGCAGCGCGCGTTTACTCACTCTGAATACGCAGTATTTT

clone_size: -
j_call: TRBJ2-2
v_call: TRBV4-1
d_call: -
cdr3_aa: CASSQRPRGSTGELFF
cdr3_nt: TGCGCCAGCAGCCAACGCCCCAGGGGTAGCACCGGGGAGCTGTTTTTT

clone_size: once
j_call: TRBJ2-1
v_call: TRBV29-1
d_call: -
cdr3_aa: CSVEATRGGEVNEQFF
cdr3_nt: TGCAGCGTTGAGGCGACCAGGGGAGGAGAAGTCAATGAGCAGTTCTTC

clone_size: few
j_call: TRBJ2-7
v_call: TRBV7-2
d_call: -
cdr3_aa: CASSSPAEQYF
cdr3_nt: TGTGCCAGCAGCTCGCCTGCCGAGCAGTACTTC

clone_size: -
j_call: TRBJ2-5
v_call: TRBV29-1
d_call: TRBD2
cdr3_aa: CSVVPITSDQETQYF
cdr3_nt: TGCAGCGTGGTCCCCATTACTAGCGATCAAGAGACCCAGTACTTC